This entry lists 23 T cell receptor beta chains sequenced from one sample in a study of beta chain features in type 1 diabetes. The authors reverse transcribed all of the isolated RNA, so sequencing captured expressed TCRB transcripts. Assay: immunoSEQ multiplex PCR; the TCRdb copy retains only in-frame clones and omits some. The sample includes 200,000 to 250,000 clones, over 12% seen only once; the top ten take about 0.027%. Sequencing input: naive CD4+ T cells from blood. These receptors came from a woman in her forties in good health.

This sequence joins TRBV5-1 and TRBJ2-7; tentatively, D is TRBD1 (6 bases). Trimming pared 4 bases from V and 6 bases from J, leaving 17 bases between. Germline CDR1 is SGHRS and CDR2 is YFSETQ. The CDR3 consists of 14 residues. The CDR3 is CASSAYNQGSEQYF. The DNA of the CDR3 is TGCGCCAGCAGCGCGTACAACCAGGGGAGCGAGCAGTACTTC.

In this sample, this clone turned up many times. This sequence joins TRBV7-2 and TRBJ2-3, with 14 bases aligning to TRBD2. CDR1 SGHTA and CDR2 FQGNSA come from the germline V gene. This CDR3 spans 16 amino acids. The J segment lost 2 bases and the V segment lost 3 bases, leaving 1 base of the junction unmatched. The CDR3 DNA reads as TGTGCCAGCAGCTTGGGACTAGCGGGGGTCACAGATACGCAGTATTTT. Translation: CASSLGLAGVTDTQYF. The whole variable domain, filled in from reference TRBV7-2 and TRBJ2-3, reads GAGVSQSPSNKVTEKGKDVELRCDPISGHTALYWYRQSLGQGLEFLIYFQGNSAPDKSGLPSDRFSAERTGGSVSTLTIQRTQQEDSAVYLCASSLGLAGVTDTQYFGPGTRLTVL.

This clone was recorded a few times. This sequence joins TRBV5-8 and TRBJ2-1; 9 nucleotides line up with TRBD1. After removal of 1 base from V and 3 bases from J, the junction contained 5 bases not matched to a gene. The length of the CDR3 is 16 residues. CDR1 is SGHTS, CDR2 YDEGEE, per germline. CDR3 region: CASSLPGQGYYNEQFF. The CDR3 nucleotides read TGTGCCAGCAGCTTGCCGGGACAGGGCTACTACAATGAGCAGTTCTTC. The full variable domain, completed using reference TRBV5-8 and TRBJ2-1, is EAGVTQSPTHLIKTRGQQATLRCSPISGHTSVYWYQQALGLGLQFLLWYDEGEERNRGNFPPRFSGRQFPNYSSELNVNALELEDSALYLCASSLPGQGYYNEQFFGPGTRLTVL.

This clone was seen a handful of times. The chain employs TRBV15 and TRBJ2-3; 14 nucleotides align to TRBD2. V lost 6 bases, J lost 2 bases, and 7 bases stayed unmatched. Germline V gene data show CDR1 as LNHNV and CDR2 as YYDKDF (reference sequence). The CDR3 runs to 17 residues. The DNA of the CDR3 is TGTGCCACCAGAACTGGACTAGCGGGGGGTCCCACAGATACGCAGTATTTT. As protein: CATRTGLAGGPTDTQYF.

This clone was detected ten times or more. The gene calls are TRBV14 and TRBJ2-1; D remains unclear. Germline V gene sequence: CDR1 SGHDN, CDR2 FVKESK. V shed 3 bases and J shed 7 bases, with 10 bases lying between them. The CDR3 loop spans 13 amino acids. CDR3 coding DNA: TGTGCCAGCAGCCACGTGGTGAGAAATGAGCAGTTCTTC. Amino acids: CASSHVVRNEQFF.

This clone has more than one count but fewer than ten. The V call is TRBV28, the J call TRBJ1-2; a weak D match, TRBD1 (6 bases). The germline V and J ends were trimmed by 8 bases and 4 bases, with 17 bases remaining between them. This CDR3 has 14 residues. The germline CDR1 and CDR2 sequences are MDHEN and SYDVKM. The CDR3 is CASLNRDRFYGYTF. CDR3 coding DNA: TGTGCCAGCCTCAACAGGGATCGGTTCTATGGCTACACCTTC.

The chain is built from TRBV5-1 and TRBJ2-5, with 11 positions matching TRBD2. The J call may be mistaken, given a closer DNA end match to TRBJ2-7. Germline loops: CDR1 SGHRS, CDR2 YFSETQ. The CDR3 extends over 18 amino acids. In DNA form, the CDR3 reads TGCGCCAGCAGCTTCGTTAATAGCGGGGGGGCCAACTCCTACGAGCAGTACTTC. This encodes CASSFVNSGGANSYEQYF.

This clone was observed a handful of times. The chain uses TRBV25-1 and TRBJ2-7; TRBD2 matches at 9 bases. This CDR3 is built from 15 residues. V lost 1 base, J lost 4 bases, and 5 bases stayed unmatched. Germline V lookup: CDR1 MGHDK, CDR2 SYGVNS. The CDR3 protein is CASSESGGGVYEQYF. Here the CDR3 DNA reads TGTGCCAGCAGTGAATCTGGCGGGGGGGTATACGAGCAGTACTTC.

V gene TRBV7-2 combines with J gene TRBJ1-2; no clear D. The CDR3 is 15 residues long. Germline values: CDR1 SGHTA, CDR2 FQGNSA. V lost 1 base, J lost 0 bases, and 9 bases lay in between. CDR3: CASSLVSGTNYGYTF. CDR3 DNA sequence: TGTGCCAGCAGCTTAGTCTCAGGTACTAACTATGGCTACACCTTC.

In this sample, this clone turned up a few times. CDR3 region: CASSPYNSPYEQYF. The CDR3 nucleotides are TGTGCCAGCAGCCCTTACAACAGTCCCTACGAGCAGTACTTC. The chain employs TRBV5-6 and TRBJ2-7; D is undetermined. The CDR3 is made up of 14 amino acids. V was shortened by 4 bases and J by 2 bases, with 13 bases between the two germline ends. Per the germline V gene, CDR1 is SGHDT and CDR2 is YYEEEE. The full variable domain, its missing parts supplied by reference TRBV5-6 and TRBJ2-7, is DAGVTQSPTHLIKTRGQQVTLRCSPKSGHDTVSWYQQALGQGPQFIFQYYEEEERQRGNFPDRFSGHQFPNYSSELNVNALLLGDSALYLCASSPYNSPYEQYFGPGTRLTVT.

The chain combines TRBV6-5 with TRBJ2-4; D is uncertain. Per the germline V gene, CDR1 is MNHEY and CDR2 is SVGAGI. The CDR3 has 14 residues. Deletions cut 6 bases from V and 0 bases from J, with 9 bases between. Written as DNA, the CDR3 is TGTGCCAGCAGCGAGCGTTTAGCCAAAAACATTCAGTACTTC. It codes for CASSERLAKNIQYF.

This clone was seen only once. The chain combines TRBV6-6 with TRBJ1-3; TRBD1 is a possible D gene (5 bases). The V and J ends lost 7 bases and 0 bases respectively, with 13 bases between them. The CDR3 runs 15 residues. CDR1 MNHNY and CDR2 SVGAGI come from the germline V gene (reference sequence). As DNA, the CDR3 is TGTGCCAGCAATATAGACAGCATCTCTGGAAACACCATATATTTT. This encodes CASNIDSISGNTIYF.

At least ten counts were recorded for this clone. This chain uses TRBV29-1 with TRBJ2-1; 7 nucleotides agree with TRBD1. The CDR3 runs 12 residues. Trimming cost V 7 bases and J 3 bases; bases outside gene matches: 3. Germline CDR1 and CDR2: SQVTM and ANQGSEA. The CDR3 coding sequence is TGCAGCGCCGGACAGGACTACAATGAGCAGTTCTTC. Protein sequence: CSAGQDYNEQFF.

The rearrangement links TRBV12-5 to TRBJ1-1; 11 bases agree with TRBD1. V was clipped by 4 bases and J by 1 base; unmatched bases: 5. In germline, CDR1 is LGHNT, CDR2 FRNRAP. This CDR3 region has 16 residues. In DNA, the CDR3 is TGTGCTAGTGGTTACAGGACAGGGGGCCAGAACACTGAAGCTTTCTTT. This gives the protein CASGYRTGGQNTEAFF. The whole variable domain, remainder taken from reference TRBV12-5 and TRBJ1-1, is DARVTQTPRHKVTEMGQEVTMRCQPILGHNTVFWYRQTMMQGLELLAYFRNRAPLDDSGMPKDRFSAEMPDATLATLKIQPSEPRDSAVYFCASGYRTGGQNTEAFFGQGTRLTVV.

This clone was seen more than once but under ten times. V usage is TRBV6-5 and J usage is TRBJ1-5; D gene unclear. V was pared by 5 bases and J by 5 bases, with 13 bases between. The CDR3 runs to 14 residues. CDR1 is MNHEY and CDR2 is SVGAGI in the germline V gene. The CDR3 region has the DNA TGTGCCAGCAGTCGGGGTACAACGGATCAGCCCCAGCATTTT. This gives the protein CASSRGTTDQPQHF.

This clone was seen a handful of times. The rearrangement uses TRBV9 and TRBJ2-1; 8 nucleotides agree with TRBD2. CDR1 and CDR2 from the germline V gene are SGDLS and YYNGEE. Trimming took 5 bases from V and 9 from J; bases not matched to a gene: 13. CDR3 length: 15 amino acids. The CDR3: CASSPLVGGAGEQFF. The DNA for the CDR3 is TGTGCCAGCAGTCCATTGGTCGGGGGGGCCGGTGAGCAGTTCTTC.

This clone has just a few counts. This CDR3 is CSIRDRVDIQYF. DNA of the CDR3: TGCAGCATACGGGACAGGGTGGACATTCAGTACTTC. V is TRBV29-1 and J is TRBJ2-4, with TRBD1 matching 9 bases. The CDR3 extends over 12 amino acids. The germline CDR1 and CDR2 sequences are SQVTM and ANQGSEA. Unmatched junction bases numbered 7, after V lost 8 bases and J lost 8 bases.

This clone was found a few times. The V gene is TRBV5-4, the J gene TRBJ2-1, with 7 nucleotides matching TRBD2. The CDR3 is 16 residues long. Germline V lookup: CDR1 SGHNT, CDR2 YYREEE (reference sequence). V lost 0 bases and J lost 7; bases outside the gene matches: 10. CDR3 in amino acids: CASSLVGGGLSNEQFF. CDR3 coding DNA: TGTGCCAGCAGCTTGGTCGGCGGGGGACTTTCGAATGAGCAGTTCTTC.

In this sample, this clone turned up a few times. V usage is TRBV6-1 and J usage is TRBJ2-1; D is uncertain. This CDR3 is 13 amino acids long. Trimming removed 4 bases at V and 2 bases at J, with 6 bases between. Germline CDR1 is MNHNS and CDR2 is SASEGT. The CDR3 sequence: CASSGPTYNEQFF. The CDR3 region has the DNA TGTGCCAGCAGTGGTCCTACCTACAATGAGCAGTTCTTC.

This clone was found a few times. This chain links TRBV5-1 with TRBJ2-3; TRBD2 agrees at 7 bases. This CDR3 region has 17 residues. V shed 0 bases and J 1 base; nucleotides not matched to a gene: 8. Germline-derived CDR1 and CDR2 are SGHRS and YFSETQ. CDR3 in amino acids: CASSLGSLAGGTDTQYF. CDR3 in DNA: TGCGCCAGCAGCTTGGGGTCCTTGGCGGGAGGCACAGATACGCAGTATTTT.

This clone has just a few counts. The genes are TRBV10-1 and TRBJ2-3; D is ambiguous. V was clipped by 7 bases and J by 2 bases, with 10 bases between them. The CDR3 has 13 residues. Germline V CDR1 and CDR2: WNHNN, SYGVQD (reference sequence). CDR3: CASTAGVTDTQYF. DNA for the CDR3: TGCGCCAGCACCGCTGGAGTCACAGATACGCAGTATTTT.

This clone was recorded a few times. The chain is built from TRBV19 and TRBJ2-1; 10 bases fit TRBD2. V gave up 8 bases and J gave up 5 bases; unmatched junction bases: 12. The length of the CDR3 is 16 residues. Germline assignment: CDR1 LNHDA and CDR2 SQIVND (reference sequence). DNA of the CDR3: TGTGCCAGTGGGACCAGCGGGACTAGCGTCCACAATGAGCAGTTCTTC. Translated, it gives CASGTSGTSVHNEQFF.

The chain has TRBV5-1 and TRBJ1-1, with 8 bases lining up with TRBD1. Germline V gene data show CDR1 as SGHRS and CDR2 as YFSETQ. J lost 1 base, V lost 0 bases, and 2 bases had no gene match. The CDR3 loop spans 15 amino acids. The CDR3, as DNA: TGCGCCAGCAGCTTGGCCGGGACAGGGAACACTGAAGCTTTCTTT. Translation: CASSLAGTGNTEAFF.